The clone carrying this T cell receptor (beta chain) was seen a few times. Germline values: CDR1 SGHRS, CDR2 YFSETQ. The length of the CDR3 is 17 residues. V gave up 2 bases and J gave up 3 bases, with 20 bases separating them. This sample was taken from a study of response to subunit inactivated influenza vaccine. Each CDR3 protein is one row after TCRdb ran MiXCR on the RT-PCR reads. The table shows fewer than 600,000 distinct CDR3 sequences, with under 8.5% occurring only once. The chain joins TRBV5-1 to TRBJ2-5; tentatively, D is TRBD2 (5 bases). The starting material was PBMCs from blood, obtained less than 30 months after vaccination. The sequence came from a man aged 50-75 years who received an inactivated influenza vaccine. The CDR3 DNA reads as TGCGCCAGCAGCTTACAGCCCGCAAGGCAGGAGGAAGAGACCCAGTACTTC. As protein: CASSLQPARQEEETQYF.